These 25 T cell receptor beta chains came from one sample sequenced in a study of CD8+CD57+ T cells in acquired aplastic anemia. Patients chosen for sequencing had CD8+CD57+ cells that had expanded, as shown by flow cytometry. The study profiled TCR beta VDJ and CDR3 using genomic DNA as template. TCRdb re-analysed the reads in MiXCR, keeping a single row per CDR3 protein. The profile shows 160,000 or so distinct CDR3 sequences, about 45% of them singletons. Material: sorted CD4+, CD8+, or CD8+CD57+ T cells (not recorded which) from PBMCs. The source of these receptors is a human donor with aplastic anemia.

Details on this clonotype: Its ends do not fully match the called genes, so a read error is possible. The genes are TRBV15 and TRBJ2-7; 14 nucleotides agree with TRBD2. Germline values: CDR1 LNHNV, CDR2 YYDKDF (reference sequence). This CDR3 region has 17 residues. In DNA, the CDR3 is TGTGCCGCCAGCAGCAGGACTAGCGGGGGGAACCCCTACGAGCAGTACTTC. Its translation is CAASSRTSGGNPYEQYF.

Many counts were recorded for this clonotype. The V and J genes are TRBV6-5 and TRBJ2-2; D is possibly TRBD1 (5 bases). V dropped 2 bases and J dropped 6 bases, with 13 bases sitting between them. CDR1 is MNHEY, CDR2 SVGAGI, per germline. The CDR3 is 15 residues long. In nucleotides, the CDR3 is TGTGCCAGCAGTTACGCACAGGACGGTTCCGGGGAGCTGTTTTTT. Its protein is CASSYAQDGSGELFF.

This clonotype was found many times. A junction end diverges from the germline sequence, so it may reflect a read error. V gene TRBV19 combines with J gene TRBJ2-7; D is ambiguous. From germline, CDR1 is LNHDA and CDR2 SQIVND (reference sequence). The length of the CDR3 is 14 residues. In nucleotides, the CDR3 is TGTGCCAGTAGTGCCCGCCGGGCCTCAGACGAGCAATACTTC. Translating it yields CASSARRASDEQYF. Variable domain in full (rest from reference TRBV19 and TRBJ2-7): DGGITQSPKYLFRKEGQNVTLSCEQNLNHDAMYWYRQDPGQGLRLIYYSQIVNDFQKGDIAEGYSVSREKKESFPLTVTSAQKNPTAFYLCASSARRASDEQYFGPGTRLTVT.

This chain connects TRBV10-1 to TRBJ1-6, with a possible D match to TRBD1 (6 bases). CDR1 is WNHNN, CDR2 SYGVQD, per germline (reference sequence). The CDR3 sequence is 14 residues long. Trimming shortened V by 7 bases and J by 7 bases, and 14 bases separated the two germline ends. CDR3: CASKGQGVNSPLHF. In DNA, the CDR3 is TGCGCCAGCAAGGGACAAGGGGTGAATTCACCCCTCCACTTT.

V gene TRBV10-3 combines with J gene TRBJ2-7; a weak D match, TRBD1 (6 bases). The germline V gene encodes CDR1 ENHRY and CDR2 SYGVKD. The CDR3 is 12 residues long. The V and J ends lost 10 bases and 3 bases respectively, with 13 bases between them. CDR3 nucleotide sequence: TGTGCCACCCAAAAACAGGGCTACGAGCAGTACTTC. This gives the protein CATQKQGYEQYF.

A few counts support this clonotype. This CDR3 reads CSARGGGGRAGNEQFF. In DNA, the CDR3 is TGCAGTGCTAGAGGGGGCGGCGGGAGAGCAGGCAATGAGCAGTTCTTC. V gene TRBV20-1 combines with J gene TRBJ2-1; TRBD2 matches at 7 bases. Germline CDR1 reads DFQATT; CDR2 reads SNEGSKA (reference sequence). The length of the CDR3 is 16 residues. J was trimmed by 6 bases and V by 1 base; bases with no gene match: 12.

The chain links TRBV7-9 to TRBJ2-5; TRBD2 matches at 11 bases. This CDR3 is built from 14 residues. Germline loops: CDR1 SEHNR, CDR2 FQNEAQ (reference sequence). V dropped 6 bases and J dropped 3; count of bases not matched to a gene: 3. CDR3 nucleotides: TGTGCCAGCAGAATAGCGGGGGGGAAAGAGACCCAGTACTTC. Translated: CASRIAGGKETQYF.

Of note for this clonotype: The germline gene is not matched at one end of the junction; a read error may be the cause. V gene TRBV7-2 combines with J gene TRBJ2-7, with no clear D. Germline assignment: CDR1 SGHTA and CDR2 FQGNSA. The CDR3 is 11 amino acids. The CDR3 loop reads CASSLAFERYF. As DNA, the CDR3 is TGTGCCAGCAGCTTAGCGTTCGAGCGGTACTTC.

This clonotype occurred many times. CDR3 DNA: TGTGCCATCAGTGGTACTAGCGAGGAGACCCAGTACTTC. It specifies CAISGTSEETQYF. The rearrangement joins TRBV10-3 to TRBJ2-5, with 7 bases lining up with TRBD2. V lost 4 bases to trimming and J lost 5 bases; unmatched junction nucleotides: 4. The CDR3 runs 13 residues. From germline, CDR1 is ENHRY and CDR2 SYGVKD.

A remark on this clonotype: Just one base apart from a much larger clone, this may be a read error. V and J are TRBV5-6 and TRBJ2-2, with a weak D call TRBD2 (6 bases). Germline-derived CDR1 and CDR2 are SGHDT and YYEEEE. The CDR3 sequence is 16 residues long. This CDR3 reads CASSSRAGSNTGELLF. The CDR3 DNA follows: TGTGCCAGCAGCTCGCGTGCGGGGTCGAACACCGGGGAGCTGCTTTTT. Looking up the rest from reference TRBV5-6 and TRBJ2-2 gives the full variable domain: DAGVTQSPTHLIKTRGQQVTLRCSPKSGHDTVSWYQQALGQGPQFIFQYYEEEERQRGNFPDRFSGHQFPNYSSELNVNALLLGDSALYLCASSSRAGSNTGELLFGEGSRLTVL.

This rearrangement joins TRBV19 to TRBJ2-7; the D gene is possibly TRBD1 (6 bases). V lost 3 bases to trimming and J lost 6 bases, with 15 bases between them. The CDR3 contains 14 residues. Germline loops: CDR1 LNHDA, CDR2 SQIVND (reference sequence). The CDR3 reads CASSMGHRAPEQYF. The CDR3 DNA reads TGTGCCAGTAGTATGGGGCACAGGGCTCCCGAGCAGTACTTC. The variable domain in full, with the rest retrieved from reference TRBV19 and TRBJ2-7, is DGGITQSPKYLFRKEGQNVTLSCEQNLNHDAMYWYRQDPGQGLRLIYYSQIVNDFQKGDIAEGYSVSREKKESFPLTVTSAQKNPTAFYLCASSMGHRAPEQYFGPGTRLTVT.

Points on this clonotype: At one end, the junction sequence differs from germline, possibly due to a read error. The V and J genes are TRBV7-9 and TRBJ1-2, with 9 bases matching TRBD1. CDR3 size: 15 residues. Germline V gene lookup returns CDR1 SEHNR and CDR2 FQNEAQ (reference sequence). CDR3 nucleotide sequence: TGTGCCAGCAGCGCTCCGGGACAGGGAAACTCTGGCTACACCTTC. This gives the protein CASSAPGQGNSGYTF. Together with reference TRBV7-9 and TRBJ1-2, the CDR3 gives the full variable domain: DTGVSQNPRHKITKRGQNVTFRCDPISEHNRLYWYRQTLGQGPEFLTYFQNEAQLEKSRLLSDRFSAERPKGSFSTLEIQRTEQGDSAMYLCASSAPGQGNSGYTFGSGTRLTVV.

This clonotype was observed a few times. A much larger clone lies one base from this, so it may be a read error. The chain uses TRBV5-1 and TRBJ2-1; the match to TRBD2 covers 7 bases. V lost 4 bases, J lost 13 bases, and 14 bases stayed unmatched. The CDR3 spans 14 residues. The germline gives CDR1 SGHRS, CDR2 YFSETQ. In nucleotides, the CDR3 is TGCGCCAGCAGCGCGGGGGACTCCTTCTCTGTTCAGTTCTTC. As protein: CASSAGDSFSVQFF.

This clonotype was counted many times. The rearrangement uses TRBV6-1 and TRBJ1-1; possibly TRBD1 for D (6 bases). V dropped 6 bases and J dropped 5 bases, with 19 bases sitting between them. Germline CDR1 MNHNS, CDR2 SASEGT. The CDR3 totals 15 residues. In DNA form, the CDR3 reads TGTGCCAGCAGGGAGGGGGAGCAAGGATCAACTGAAGCTTTCTTT. It is translated as CASREGEQGSTEAFF.

This rearrangement joins TRBV10-3 to TRBJ1-1; D call uncertain. Germline V gene sequence: CDR1 ENHRY, CDR2 SYGVKD. V was pared by 2 bases and J by 3 bases, with 7 bases between. CDR3 length equals 13 residues. DNA for the CDR3: TGTGCCATCAGTGAGATCTCACACACTGAAGCTTTCTTT. This encodes CAISEISHTEAFF.

The chain recombines TRBV2 with TRBJ2-7, with 9 bases aligning to TRBD1. The CDR3 consists of 15 residues. Looked up from germline, CDR1 is SNHLY and CDR2 is FYNNEI. The V segment lost 7 bases and the J segment 5 bases; nucleotides outside the gene matches: 12. This CDR3 is CASIPPGTGSHEQYF. The CDR3 nucleotides read TGTGCCAGCATCCCCCCCGGGACAGGGAGCCACGAGCAGTACTTC.

The V and J genes are TRBV19 and TRBJ1-1; 7 bases match TRBD1. Losses at the gene ends were 5 bases for V and 0 bases for J; bases not matched to a gene: 6. The CDR3 loop spans 15 amino acids. Looked up from germline, CDR1 is LNHDA and CDR2 is SQIVND (reference sequence). The CDR3 is CASSEGQRMNTEAFF. DNA for the CDR3: TGTGCCAGTAGTGAGGGACAGCGGATGAACACTGAAGCTTTCTTT.

The chain couples TRBV6-2 or TRBV6-3 to TRBJ1-1, with D possibly TRBD1 on 5 matching bases. Germline V lookup: CDR1 MNHEY, CDR2 SVGEGT. The CDR3 is made up of 13 amino acids. Trimming took 6 bases from V and 8 from J, leaving 16 bases between them. CDR3 sequence (DNA): TGTGCCAGCAGACCCCGTACAGGAAACGAAGCTTTCTTT. It yields the protein CASRPRTGNEAFF.

The rearrangement links TRBV25-1 to TRBJ2-1; TRBD2 agrees at 13 bases. Germline V gene data show CDR1 as MGHDK and CDR2 as SYGVNS. The CDR3 is 16 amino acids. Trimming at V came to 2 bases and at J to 8 bases, leaving 6 bases not matched to a gene. The CDR3 region has the DNA TGTGCCAGCAGTGAACCCGGGACTAGCGGGAACTATGAGCAGTTCTTC. Encoded protein: CASSEPGTSGNYEQFF.

The rearrangement uses TRBV12-5 and TRBJ1-1; TRBD1 might be the D (6 bases). The CDR3 length is 20 residues. V was cut by 2 bases and J by 0 bases, with 25 bases left in between. The germline gives CDR1 LGHNT, CDR2 FRNRAP. CDR3 protein: CASGLWSGVPFSPLNTEAFF. The CDR3 bases are TGTGCTAGTGGTTTGTGGTCAGGGGTCCCCTTCTCCCCTTTGAACACTGAAGCTTTCTTT.

At least ten counts were recorded for this clonotype. The V gene is TRBV7-9, the J gene TRBJ1-2; 7 positions agree with TRBD1. The V gene's germline CDR1 is SEHNR and CDR2 FQNEAQ (reference sequence). V lost 3 bases, J lost 8 bases, and 6 bases stayed unmatched. The CDR3 sequence is 13 residues long. CDR3 in DNA: TGTGCCAGCAGCTTGGGCCGCAGGGGGGGCTACACCTTC. Amino acids: CASSLGRRGGYTF.

On this clonotype itself: A much larger clone is a single base away; this may be a read error. This chain joins TRBV12-3 or TRBV12-4 and TRBJ2-1; a possible D gene is TRBD2 (5 bases). The CDR3 runs to 15 residues. Between the trimmed V and J ends, which lost 4 bases and 7 bases, there was a span of 17 bases. CDR3 in DNA: TGTGCCAGCAGTTCTAGCCCTCAGGTGTCGAATGAGCAGTTCTTC. It is translated as CASSSSPQVSNEQFF.

Remarks on this clonotype: A single base separates this from a much larger clone, so it may be a read error. For the CDR3, the DNA is TGTGCCAGCTCACCACGGAACCTATACGAGCAGCACTTC. Translated: CASSPRNLYEQHF. This sequence joins TRBV18 and TRBJ2-7; no definite D call. This CDR3 region has 13 residues. Germline V gene sequence: CDR1 KGHSH, CDR2 LQKENI.

The CDR3 bases are TGTGCCAGTAGTATACTCGGGAACACTGAAGCTTTCTTT. Translation: CASSILGNTEAFF. This chain uses TRBV19 with TRBJ1-1; D remains ambiguous. The V gene lost 2 bases and the J gene lost 1 base, with 5 bases spanning the gap. This CDR3 is 13 amino acids long. CDR1 and CDR2 from the germline V gene are LNHDA and SQIVND (reference sequence).

There are a few counts of this clonotype. This chain joins TRBV10-3 and TRBJ2-5, with 11 bases lining up with TRBD2. V trimming: 11 bases; J trimming: 4 bases; junction bases outside the gene matches: 12. The germline gives CDR1 ENHRY, CDR2 SYGVKD. There are 15 residues in the CDR3. The CDR3 reads CAVRDSGGAGETQYF. The CDR3 nucleotides are TGTGCCGTACGAGATAGCGGGGGGGCAGGAGAGACCCAGTACTTC.